Only a few counts were recorded for the clone carrying this T cell receptor beta chain. The sample is drawn from a study of T cells after yellow fever vaccination. Trimming removed 1 base at V and 5 bases at J, with 15 bases between. The germline gives CDR1 SGHAT, CDR2 FQNNGV. CDR3 length: 17 residues. Template-switching 5'RACE yielded the TCR cDNA; a universal primer site and UMIs were added in the process. Via MiXCR, TCRdb re-called the 5' RACE reads, giving one row per CDR3 protein. The sample holds 300,000 or so distinct CDR3 sequences, approximately 4% seen once. The sequencing used PBMCs, collected 5 days after the yellow fever booster vaccination. This rearrangement joins TRBV11-2 to TRBJ1-6; D unclear. The TCR was taken from a man between 18 and 29 years old who received the YFV17D yellow fever vaccine. The CDR3 bases are TGTGCCAGCAGCTTAGTTTCAGAACCCTGGGATAATTCACCCCTCCACTTT. This gives the protein CASSLVSEPWDNSPLHF.